Below are 8 T cell receptor beta chains sequenced from a single sample in a study of blood T cell repertoires in COVID-19. Method: immunoSEQ multiplex PCR; TCRdb's copy keeps in-frame clones and lacks some. The sample has hundreds of thousands of clones, roughly 90% seen once. The specimen was peripheral blood. The receptors derive from a man aged 35 to 55 with acute or convalescent COVID-19.

The chain couples TRBV5-1 to TRBJ1-1, with a possible D match to TRBD1 (5 bases). Germline V gene lookup returns CDR1 SGHRS and CDR2 YFSETQ. Deletions cut 2 bases from V and 1 base from J, with 6 bases between. CDR3 length: 13 residues. The CDR3 is CASSFQGNTEAFF. The CDR3 nucleotides read TGCGCCAGCAGCTTCCAGGGGAACACTGAAGCTTTCTTT. The complete variable domain, with remaining parts taken from reference TRBV5-1 and TRBJ1-1, reads KAGVTQTPRYLIKTRGQQVTLSCSPISGHRSVSWYQQTPGQGLQFLFEYFSETQRNKGNFPGRFSGRQFSNSRSEMNVSTLELGDSALYLCASSFQGNTEAFFGQGTRLTVV.

This chain uses TRBV2 with TRBJ1-5; tentatively, D is TRBD1 (6 bases). CDR1 is SNHLY and CDR2 is FYNNEI in the germline V gene. Trimming removed 2 bases at V and 8 bases at J, with 16 bases between. The CDR3 spans 15 residues. CDR3 in amino acids: CASSEWGGLREPQHF. In DNA form, the CDR3 reads TGTGCCAGCAGTGAATGGGGGGGGCTAAGGGAGCCCCAGCATTTT.

The V call is TRBV27, the J call TRBJ1-4; D is perhaps TRBD1 (6 bases). Germline CDR1 and CDR2: MNHEY and SMNVEV (reference sequence). The CDR3 is 16 amino acids. V dropped 4 bases and J dropped 4 bases, with 16 bases sitting between them. The CDR3 spells CASSSTPGVLNEKLFF. Written as DNA, the CDR3 is TGTGCCAGCAGTTCCACGCCAGGGGTTCTTAATGAAAAACTGTTTTTT.

This clone has only a few counts. V gene TRBV7-9 combines with J gene TRBJ1-1; TRBD1 matches 7 bases. Germline lookup yields CDR1 SEHNR and CDR2 FQNEAQ (reference sequence). The length of the CDR3 is 16 residues. Trimming at V came to 4 bases and at J to 3 bases, leaving 11 bases not matched to a gene. CDR3 sequence reads: CASSSGGGTVDTEAFF. DNA of the CDR3: TGTGCCAGCAGCTCGGGTGGCGGGACAGTAGACACTGAAGCTTTCTTT.

The chain joins TRBV28 to TRBJ2-7; TRBD1 matches 7 bases. Germline lookup yields CDR1 MDHEN and CDR2 SYDVKM. The junction had 4 bases not matched to a gene; V was cut back by 2 bases and J by 3 bases. CDR3 length: 14 amino acids. CDR3 region: CASSLVDRFYEQYF. CDR3 DNA sequence: TGTGCCAGCAGTTTAGTGGACAGGTTCTACGAGCAGTACTTC.

V gene TRBV7-8 combines with J gene TRBJ2-4; 11 bases line up with TRBD2. J was trimmed by 5 bases and V by 2 bases; bases with no gene match: 11. The CDR3 extends over 18 amino acids. Germline V gene data show CDR1 as SGHVS and CDR2 as FQNEAQ. The chain's CDR3 is CASSLRVTSGRGENIQYF. The CDR3 coding sequence is TGTGCCAGCAGCTTACGTGTCACTAGCGGGAGAGGGGAAAACATTCAGTACTTC.

This chain joins TRBV28 and TRBJ2-6, with TRBD2 as a possible D gene (5 bases). This CDR3 spans 15 amino acids. Trimming shortened V by 2 bases and J by 0 bases, and 5 bases separated the two germline ends. Germline lookup yields CDR1 MDHEN and CDR2 SYDVKM. The CDR3 region is CASSLRGSGANVLTF. The CDR3 DNA follows: TGTGCCAGCAGTTTACGGGGCTCTGGGGCCAACGTCCTGACTTTC. The variable domain in full, completed from reference TRBV28 and TRBJ2-6, reads DVKVTQSSRYLVKRTGEKVFLECVQDMDHENMFWYRQDPGLGLRLIYFSYDVKMKEKGDIPEGYSVSREKKERFSLILESASTNQTSMYLCASSLRGSGANVLTFGAGSRLTVL.

This clone occurred once. The chain couples TRBV4-1 to TRBJ2-7; no clear D gene. The germline V gene has CDR1 MGHRA and CDR2 YSYEKL. V lost 3 bases, J lost 6 bases, and 15 bases lay in between. The CDR3 is 14 residues long. The CDR3 spells CASSQLFRVGEQYF. In DNA form, the CDR3 reads TGCGCCAGCAGCCAGCTGTTCCGCGTCGGCGAGCAGTACTTC.